The 20 T cell receptor beta chains below come from one sample, sequenced in a study of siplizumab effects on memory and regulatory T cells. The method was immunoSEQ multiplex PCR; TCRdb's version includes in-frame clones alone and lacks a portion of them. Of 85,000 to 130,000 clones in the sample, 93% were seen once. Material for sequencing was Tregs sorted from blood. These receptors all stem from a human donor in good health.

The rearrangement joins TRBV6-1 to TRBJ2-1, with no clear D. Deletions cut 4 bases from V and 5 bases from J, with 6 bases between. CDR3 size: 12 residues. Looked up from germline, CDR1 is MNHNS and CDR2 is SASEGT. In DNA, the CDR3 is TGTGCCAGCAGTGGACTTAACAATGAGCAGTTCTTC. Translation gives CASSGLNNEQFF.

This sequence joins TRBV7-9 and TRBJ1-1; D ambiguous. The V gene lost 2 bases and the J gene lost 5 bases, with 6 bases spanning the gap. CDR1 SEHNR and CDR2 FQNEAQ come from the germline V gene (reference sequence). The length of the CDR3 is 12 residues. Here the CDR3 DNA reads TGTGCCAGCAGCTTAATGGGGACTGAAGCTTTCTTT. Translating gives CASSLMGTEAFF.

This chain joins TRBV7-2 and TRBJ2-1; D not resolved. Trimming left V 0 bases short and J 9 bases short, with 15 bases between. The CDR3 is 15 residues long. Germline assignment: CDR1 SGHTA and CDR2 FQGNSA. CDR3 in DNA: TGTGCCAGCAGCTTAGCGGCACTCCATGGGCCTGAGCAGTTCTTC. Translated: CASSLAALHGPEQFF. Together with reference TRBV7-2 and TRBJ2-1, the CDR3 gives the full variable domain: GAGVSQSPSNKVTEKGKDVELRCDPISGHTALYWYRQSLGQGLEFLIYFQGNSAPDKSGLPSDRFSAERTGGSVSTLTIQRTQQEDSAVYLCASSLAALHGPEQFFGPGTRLTVL.

The J gene is TRBJ1-1, the V gene TRBV2, with D perhaps TRBD1 (5 bases). V was pared by 7 bases and J by 6 bases, with 27 bases between. CDR1 and CDR2 from the germline V gene are SNHLY and FYNNEI. The CDR3 is 17 residues long. The CDR3 nucleotides are TGTGCCAGCACCCCAGCTGGTGGTGGGGGGACGGGCGCTGAAGCTTTCTTT. It codes for CASTPAGGGGTGAEAFF. The variable domain in full, with the rest retrieved from reference TRBV2 and TRBJ1-1, is EPEVTQTPSHQVTQMGQEVILRCVPISNHLYFYWYRQILGQKVEFLVSFYNNEISEKSEIFDDQFSVERPDGSNFTLKIRSTKLEDSAMYFCASTPAGGGGTGAEAFFGQGTRLTVV.

This clone came up once. The CDR3: CASSPRLKQFF. As DNA, the CDR3 is TGTGCCAGCAGCCCGAGACTTAAGCAGTTCTTC. This sequence joins TRBV2 and TRBJ2-1; unclear D gene. Germline V gene lookup returns CDR1 SNHLY and CDR2 FYNNEI. V was shortened by 6 bases and J by 11 bases, with 11 bases between the two germline ends. The length of the CDR3 is 11 residues.

J is TRBJ2-5 and V is TRBV15, with D perhaps matching TRBD2 (6 bases). Trimming took off 1 base at V and 5 bases at J, with 8 bases between the two ends. The CDR3 is made up of 13 amino acids. CDR1 and CDR2 (germline): LNHNV, YYDKDF (reference sequence). CDR3 in amino acids: CATSRGRGETQYF. In DNA, the CDR3 is TGTGCCACCAGCAGAGGCCGGGGGGAGACCCAGTACTTC. Full variable domain (outside the CDR3, taken from reference TRBV15 and TRBJ2-5): DAMVIQNPRYQVTQFGKPVTLSCSQTLNHNVMYWYQQKSSQAPKLLFHYYDKDFNNEADTPDNFQSRRPNTSFCFLDIRSPGLGDTAMYLCATSRGRGETQYFGPGTRLLVL.

The genes are TRBV5-4 and TRBJ2-7; tentatively, D is TRBD1 (6 bases). The ends were cut back, 0 bases at V and 1 base at J, with 11 bases in the middle. Germline CDR1 SGHNT, CDR2 YYREEE (reference sequence). This CDR3 comprises 15 residues. The CDR3 nucleotides read TGTGCCAGCAGCTTGGGACAGGTTAGTTCCTACGAGCAGTACTTC. Amino acids: CASSLGQVSSYEQYF.

This clone was counted once. The rearrangement links TRBV11-2 to TRBJ2-5, with TRBD2 as a possible D gene (7 bases). The CDR3 runs 13 residues. The germline V and J ends were trimmed by 5 bases and 8 bases, with 15 bases remaining between them. CDR1 SGHAT and CDR2 FQNNGV come from the germline V gene. For the CDR3, the DNA is TGTGCCAGCAGCCAGGAAGGGGGGGCTACCCAGTACTTC. This sequence encodes CASSQEGGATQYF.

The chain's CDR3 is CASSPRANTGELFF. As DNA, the CDR3 is TGTGCCAGCTCACCCCGGGCGAACACCGGGGAGCTGTTTTTT. This chain joins TRBV18 and TRBJ2-2; D call uncertain. CDR1 is KGHSH and CDR2 is LQKENI in the germline V gene. V gave up 3 bases and J gave up 0 bases, with 5 bases separating them. This CDR3 has 14 amino acids.

This clone was detected once. The rearrangement joins TRBV10-3 to TRBJ2-3; a weak D match, TRBD1 (5 bases). Germline V CDR1 and CDR2: ENHRY, SYGVKD. Trimming took 0 bases from V and 1 from J, leaving 11 bases between them. This CDR3 comprises 16 residues. The CDR3 DNA reads as TGTGCCATCAGTGAGTCTCCAGGGCTGGGCACAGATACGCAGTATTTT. It is translated as CAISESPGLGTDTQYF.

This chain uses TRBV12-5 with TRBJ2-7, with 10 positions matching TRBD1. The CDR3 has 16 amino acids. The germline V gene encodes CDR1 LGHNT and CDR2 FRNRAP. V lost 6 bases to trimming and J lost 3 bases; unmatched junction nucleotides: 11. This CDR3 reads CASGKTAGTGVYEQYF. In DNA, the CDR3 is TGTGCTAGTGGGAAAACGGCCGGGACAGGGGTCTACGAGCAGTACTTC.

The J gene is TRBJ1-2, the V gene TRBV6-6; TRBD1 matches at 7 bases. CDR3 length equals 16 residues. J gave up 5 bases and V 4 bases, and 13 bases lay outside the gene matches. Germline assignment: CDR1 MNHNY and CDR2 SVGAGI (reference sequence). The chain's CDR3 is CASSFPRDRALYGYTF. CDR3 sequence (DNA): TGTGCCAGCAGTTTCCCCCGAGACAGGGCCCTTTATGGCTACACCTTC.

The V gene is TRBV6-5, the J gene TRBJ1-2; the D is unclear. V was trimmed by 6 bases and J by 5 bases, leaving 19 bases between them. Germline V gene sequence: CDR1 MNHEY, CDR2 SVGAGI. The CDR3 contains 15 residues. The CDR3 bases are TGTGCCAGCAGCCGACGCACTCCACTGCAGTATGGCTACACCTTC. Protein sequence: CASSRRTPLQYGYTF.

A single count supports this clone. The chain couples TRBV19 to TRBJ1-1, with D hard to call. Between the trimmed V and J ends, which lost 5 bases and 0 bases, there was a span of 7 bases. Looked up from germline, CDR1 is LNHDA and CDR2 is SQIVND (reference sequence). The CDR3 is 13 residues long. CDR3 region: CASSQLLNTEAFF. Here the CDR3 DNA reads TGTGCCAGTAGTCAACTCTTGAACACTGAAGCTTTCTTT.

This chain uses TRBV5-4 with TRBJ2-7, with D unresolved. V lost 5 bases to trimming and J lost 5 bases, with 11 bases between them. Germline loops: CDR1 SGHNT, CDR2 YYREEE (reference sequence). This CDR3 has 12 residues. The CDR3: CASSQTRDEQYF. The CDR3 DNA follows: TGTGCCAGCAGTCAAACTCGAGACGAGCAGTACTTC.

The chain has TRBV19 and TRBJ2-2, with 7 bases identical to TRBD2. CDR3 length: 16 amino acids. Trimming took 6 bases from V and 1 from J; bases not matched to a gene: 8. Germline V gene lookup returns CDR1 LNHDA and CDR2 SQIVND (reference sequence). This CDR3 is CASSTYLAGNTGELFF. The CDR3 DNA follows: TGTGCCAGTAGCACCTATTTAGCGGGGAACACCGGGGAGCTGTTTTTT.

V and J are TRBV19 and TRBJ1-1; D is unresolved. Per the germline V gene, CDR1 is LNHDA and CDR2 is SQIVND (reference sequence). V was shortened by 5 bases and J by 1 base, with 14 bases between the two germline ends. The CDR3 contains 15 residues. This chain's CDR3 is CASSLRILPNTEAFF. The CDR3 DNA sequence: TGTGCCAGTAGTTTGCGAATTCTACCGAACACTGAAGCTTTCTTT.

J is TRBJ2-7 and V is TRBV30; D uncertain. V was cut by 0 bases and J by 6 bases, with 6 bases left in between. The CDR3 is 11 amino acids. The V gene's germline CDR1 is GTSNPN and CDR2 SVGIG (reference sequence). CDR3 nucleotide sequence: TGTGCCTGGAGTGTGGGCTCCGAGCAGTACTTC. It yields the protein CAWSVGSEQYF.

The chain links TRBV11-3 to TRBJ2-3; 9 nucleotides match TRBD2. The germline V gene encodes CDR1 SGHNT and CDR2 YENEEA. The V gene end was trimmed by 5 bases and the J gene end by 3 bases; junction bases not matched to a gene: 12. The CDR3 totals 17 residues. DNA for the CDR3: TGTGCCAGCAGCCCCCGTACTAGCGGGCGCGGGACAGATACGCAGTATTTT. Translated: CASSPRTSGRGTDTQYF.

The V gene is TRBV7-8, the J gene TRBJ1-2; D is unresolved. V dropped 0 bases and J dropped 5 bases, with 10 bases sitting between them. This CDR3 is 14 amino acids long. Germline lookup yields CDR1 SGHVS and CDR2 FQNEAQ. The CDR3 coding sequence is TGTGCCAGCAGCTTAGCGGTCAACCCTTATGGCTACACCTTC. It yields the protein CASSLAVNPYGYTF.